This record covers a single T cell receptor beta chain. The data were obtained in a study of blood T cell repertoires in COVID-19. Study-wide background: The United States, Italy and Spain supplied acute and convalescent COVID-19 samples. Sample material is recorded as cDNA or gDNA derived from T cells, B-cell-depleted T cells, or PBMCs.

V was clipped by 4 bases and J by 4 bases, with 8 bases between them. CDR3 length equals 13 residues. Germline V gives CDR1 SGHAT, CDR2 FQNNGV. Original processing notes: Researchers report that nucleated cell counts were estimated from reference gene primer amplification. Using immunoSEQ multiplex PCR, the repertoire was profiled, and TCRdb retains in-frame clones only, with some absent. V and J calls and clone size are as listed in that table; D and trimming were resolved from the DNA. The table includes about 110,000 clones, about 87% detected once. Sequencing was carried out using peripheral blood. The TCR originated in a woman between 45 and 65 years old with acute or convalescent COVID-19. V is TRBV11-2 and J is TRBJ1-3; no firm D call. CDR3 in amino acids: CASSSPTGNTIYF. CDR3 bases: TGTGCCAGCAGCTCCCCGACAGGAAACACCATATATTTT.